This TCR beta chain was sequenced for a study of OX40 agonist ivuxolimab in advanced cancers. Study as a whole: From roughly 20 to 79 years was the age range, with a mean of roughly 64 years, and about 78% were male.

Clones were sequenced by immunoSEQ multiplex PCR, and TCRdb holds only the in-frame ones, with some missing. The sample gives under 55,000 clones, around 92% of which show up once; around 17% is in the top ten. This CDR3 has 15 amino acids. V shed 4 bases, J shed 0 bases, and the junction held 5 bases outside the gene matches. The germline gives CDR1 MNHEY, CDR2 SMNVEV (reference sequence). The study's findings and limits: The antigens recognized by the expanded peripheral T cells, that is their antigen specificity, were not determined. Also showing low normalized T-cell clonal expansion were some of the nonresponders.

In this sample, this clone turned up once. Its antigen remains unknown. Specimen: CD4+ or CD8+ T cells sorted from blood, collected in a trial of the OX40 agonist ivuxolimab. This clonotype was obtained from an adult with an advanced solid tumor such as melanoma, head and neck, liver or kidney cancer. V usage is TRBV27 and J usage is TRBJ1-1; 7 bases fit TRBD1. CDR3 amino acids: CASSSIQGLNTEAFF. CDR3 in DNA: TGTGCCAGCAGTTCGATACAGGGGCTGAACACTGAAGCTTTCTTT.